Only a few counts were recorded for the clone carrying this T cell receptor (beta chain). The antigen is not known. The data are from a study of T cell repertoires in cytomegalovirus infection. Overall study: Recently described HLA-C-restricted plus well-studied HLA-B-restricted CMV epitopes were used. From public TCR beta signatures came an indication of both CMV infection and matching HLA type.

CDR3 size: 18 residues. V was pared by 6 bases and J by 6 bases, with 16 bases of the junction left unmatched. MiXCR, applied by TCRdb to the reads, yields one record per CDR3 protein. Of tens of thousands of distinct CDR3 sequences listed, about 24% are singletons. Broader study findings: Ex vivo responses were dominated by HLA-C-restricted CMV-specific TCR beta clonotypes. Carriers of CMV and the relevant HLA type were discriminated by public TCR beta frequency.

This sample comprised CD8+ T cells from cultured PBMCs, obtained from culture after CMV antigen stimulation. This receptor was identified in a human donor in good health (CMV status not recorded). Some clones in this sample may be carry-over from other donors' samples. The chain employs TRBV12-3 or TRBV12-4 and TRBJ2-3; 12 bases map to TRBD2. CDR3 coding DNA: TGTGCCAGCAGGGCCCCGCCGACTAGCGGGAGAGGGTTGGATACGCAGTATTTT. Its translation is CASRAPPTSGRGLDTQYF.